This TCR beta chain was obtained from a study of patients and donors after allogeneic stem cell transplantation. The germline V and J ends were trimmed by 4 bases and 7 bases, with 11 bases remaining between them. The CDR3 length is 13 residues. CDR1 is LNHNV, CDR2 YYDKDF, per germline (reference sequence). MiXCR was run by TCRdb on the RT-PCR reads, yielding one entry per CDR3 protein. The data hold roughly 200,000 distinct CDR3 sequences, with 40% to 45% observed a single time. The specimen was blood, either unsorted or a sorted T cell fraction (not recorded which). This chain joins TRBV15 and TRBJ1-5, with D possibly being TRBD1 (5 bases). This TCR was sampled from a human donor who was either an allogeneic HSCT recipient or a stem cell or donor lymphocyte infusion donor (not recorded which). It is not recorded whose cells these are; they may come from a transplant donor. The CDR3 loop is CATSITRGQPQHF. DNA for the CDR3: TGTGCCACCAGCATAACTAGGGGACAGCCCCAGCATTTT.